Below, 25 T cell receptor beta chains from the same sample are listed, as sequenced in a study of identical twins. One entry per CDR3 protein, called by TCRdb with MiXCR from the 5' RACE reads. Of 750,000 to 950,000 distinct CDR3 sequences in the sample, 12% were seen once. A further study also used this sample, focusing on yellow fever vaccine responses in identical twins.

Sequencing input: PBMCs. Receptors originate from a woman under 30 in good health.

This clonotype was counted ten times or more. The rearrangement links TRBV10-3 to TRBJ2-1; D gene unclear. V gave up 10 bases and J gave up 8 bases, with 12 bases separating them. The length of the CDR3 is 11 residues. Germline V lookup: CDR1 ENHRY, CDR2 SYGVKD. CDR3 residues: CATLSRDEQFF. In DNA form, the CDR3 reads TGTGCCACTCTTTCCCGAGATGAGCAGTTCTTC.

This clonotype was recorded a few times. This chain links TRBV13 with TRBJ2-7; 8 positions match TRBD1. The germline gives CDR1 PRHDT, CDR2 FYEKMQ (reference sequence). With 5 bases clipped from V and 1 base from J, the junction kept 7 bases outside the gene matches. CDR3 length: 15 amino acids. Written as DNA, the CDR3 is TGTGCCAGCAGCCCCCAAGACAGGGGATCCTACGAGCAGTACTTC. Amino acids: CASSPQDRGSYEQYF.

The rearrangement links TRBV12-3 or TRBV12-4 to TRBJ2-6, with 10 bases that match TRBD1. The CDR3 is 20 amino acids. The V gene end was trimmed by 4 bases and the J gene end by 2 bases; junction bases not matched to a gene: 14. The CDR3 spells CASSSRTGGLVLAGANVLTF. CDR3 in DNA: TGTGCCAGCAGTTCAAGGACAGGGGGATTGGTTCTCGCTGGGGCCAACGTCCTGACTTTC.

This chain uses TRBV11-2 with TRBJ1-1; the D is unclear. Trimming took off 5 bases at V and 3 bases at J, with 10 bases between the two ends. CDR3 length: 13 amino acids. Germline V gene sequence: CDR1 SGHAT, CDR2 FQNNGV. The CDR3 DNA follows: TGTGCCAGCAGCGGTGGGCAGTACACTGAAGCTTTCTTT. Protein product: CASSGGQYTEAFF. Using reference TRBV11-2 and TRBJ1-1 for the parts outside the CDR3, the full variable domain is EAGVAQSPRYKIIEKRQSVAFWCNPISGHATLYWYQQILGQGPKLLIQFQNNGVVDDSQLPKDRFSAERLKGVDSTLKIQPAKLEDSAVYLCASSGGQYTEAFFGQGTRLTVV.

This clonotype has only a few counts. This chain uses TRBV28 with TRBJ1-5, with D uncertain. CDR3 length: 12 residues. V lost 10 bases to trimming and J lost 1 base, with 8 bases between them. CDR1 and CDR2 from the germline V gene are MDHEN and SYDVKM. This CDR3 is CAIAVSNQPQHF. CDR3 sequence (DNA): TGTGCCATCGCCGTCAGCAATCAGCCCCAGCATTTT.

This clonotype has more than one count but fewer than ten. The chain combines TRBV6-2 or TRBV6-3 with TRBJ1-5; perhaps TRBD1 as D (6 bases). Germline V gene data show CDR1 as MNHEY and CDR2 as SVGEGT. Trimming left V 8 bases short and J 3 bases short, with 8 bases between. The CDR3 sequence is 12 residues long. CDR3 region: CASGQLNQPQHF. CDR3 nucleotide sequence: TGTGCCAGCGGACAGCTCAATCAGCCCCAGCATTTT.

This clonotype was recorded a few times. The CDR3 nucleotides are TGTGCCAGCAGCTTCGGGATTTCCTACGAGCAGTACGTC. This translates into CASSFGISYEQYV. J is TRBJ2-7 and V is TRBV5-5, with D possibly being TRBD2 (5 bases). V lost 2 bases to trimming and J lost 1 base, with 7 bases between them. CDR1 and CDR2 from the germline V gene are SGHKS and YYEKEE (reference sequence). The CDR3 is made up of 13 amino acids.

This chain uses TRBV20-1 with TRBJ2-7; 10 bases align to TRBD2. The CDR3 length is 16 residues. V was pared by 0 bases and J by 2 bases, with 7 bases of the junction left unmatched. Germline loops: CDR1 DFQATT, CDR2 SNEGSKA (reference sequence). The CDR3 nucleotides read TGCAGTGCTAGAGAAGTCCTAGCGGGAGACCCCTACGAGCAGTACTTC. Translating gives CSAREVLAGDPYEQYF.

J is TRBJ1-2 and V is TRBV15; the D gene is possibly TRBD1 (6 bases). The CDR3 runs to 13 residues. The germline V gene encodes CDR1 LNHNV and CDR2 YYDKDF (reference sequence). V lost 0 bases to trimming and J lost 8 bases, with 10 bases between them. CDR3 in DNA: TGTGCCACCAGCAGAGATCTGGGGGGCGGCTACACCTTC. Translated: CATSRDLGGGYTF.

Many counts were recorded for this clonotype. V gene TRBV10-3 combines with J gene TRBJ1-4; 12 bases match TRBD1. CDR3 length: 18 residues. Germline CDR1 ENHRY, CDR2 SYGVKD. The V and J ends lost 3 bases and 7 bases, in that order; junction bases with no gene match: 12. CDR3 DNA: TGTGCCATCAGTGAAAAGTCCGGGACAGGGGGCATCGGTGAAAAACTGTTTTTT. Protein: CAISEKSGTGGIGEKLFF.

This clonotype was detected only a few times. The chain has TRBV5-5 and TRBJ1-2; TRBD1 matches at 7 bases. Trimming removed 0 bases from V and 7 bases from J; junction bases left unmatched: 6. Germline V CDR1 and CDR2: SGHKS, YYEKEE (reference sequence). The CDR3 runs 14 residues. For the CDR3, the DNA is TGTGCCAGCAGCTTGGAGACAGGGCGGGTTGGCTACACCTTC. It translates to CASSLETGRVGYTF.

The table lists this clonotype with many counts. The rearrangement links TRBV20-1 to TRBJ1-5; D is undetermined. Germline V gene lookup returns CDR1 DFQATT and CDR2 SNEGSKA (reference sequence). V was cut by 3 bases and J by 0 bases, with 9 bases left in between. The CDR3 is made up of 14 amino acids. The DNA for the CDR3 is TGCAGTGCTAGGTTGGGGAATAGCAATCAGCCCCAGCATTTT. This sequence encodes CSARLGNSNQPQHF.

The J gene is TRBJ2-1, the V gene TRBV7-9; 14 positions agree with TRBD2. V shed 7 bases and J 7 bases; nucleotides not matched to a gene: 9. The germline V gene has CDR1 SEHNR and CDR2 FQNEAQ (reference sequence). The CDR3 has 16 amino acids. CDR3 sequence: CASTESTSGRANEQFF. The CDR3 DNA reads as TGTGCCAGCACCGAGTCGACTAGCGGGAGGGCGAATGAGCAGTTCTTC.

The V gene is TRBV7-8, the J gene TRBJ2-5; TRBD2 matches 7 bases. Germline CDR1 reads SGHVS; CDR2 reads FQNEAQ. Trimming removed 5 bases from V and 3 bases from J; junction bases left unmatched: 9. The CDR3 length is 15 residues. The CDR3 region is CASSQPGTNKETQYF. The CDR3 nucleotides read TGTGCCAGCAGCCAACCCGGGACTAACAAAGAGACCCAGTACTTC.

The chain links TRBV6-4 to TRBJ2-1; 10 bases agree with TRBD1. CDR1 is MRHNA and CDR2 is SNTAGT in the germline V gene. The CDR3 spans 15 residues. V was pared by 6 bases and J by 6 bases, with 8 bases of the junction left unmatched. The CDR3 DNA reads as TGTGCCAGCAGCGCCGGGACAGGGGTTCCCAATGAGCAGTTCTTC. This gives the protein CASSAGTGVPNEQFF.

The gene calls are TRBV20-1 and TRBJ2-4; 10 bases match TRBD2. V shed 0 bases, J shed 8 bases, and the junction held 10 bases outside the gene matches. Per germline, CDR1 DFQATT and CDR2 SNEGSKA (reference sequence). CDR3 length: 16 amino acids. DNA of the CDR3: TGCAGTGCTAGAGATAGTAGCGGGAGGAGGGTTGACATTCAGTACTTC. This encodes CSARDSSGRRVDIQYF.

This clonotype was seen more than once but under ten times. The V call is TRBV7-9, the J call TRBJ2-5; D may be TRBD2 (5 bases). V shed 6 bases and J shed 4 bases, with 12 bases lying between them. Germline-derived CDR1 and CDR2 are SEHNR and FQNEAQ (reference sequence). This CDR3 comprises 13 residues. Here the CDR3 DNA reads TGTGCCAGCAGAACCGGGGTAGCAGAGACCCAGTACTTC. This translates into CASRTGVAETQYF.

This clonotype was seen at least ten times. The rearrangement links TRBV20-1 to TRBJ2-7; 7 bases match TRBD2. Germline V gene sequence: CDR1 DFQATT, CDR2 SNEGSKA (reference sequence). J lost 4 bases, V lost 0 bases, and 9 bases had no gene match. The CDR3 sequence is 15 residues long. CDR3 coding DNA: TGCAGTGCTAGAGATCCCGCGGGAGTGCGGTACGAGCAGTACTTC. Translated: CSARDPAGVRYEQYF.

This clonotype was seen repeatedly, ten times or more. The genes are TRBV4-1 and TRBJ1-1; perhaps TRBD1 as D (6 bases). The germline V and J ends were trimmed by 7 bases and 0 bases, with 9 bases remaining between them. Per the germline V gene, CDR1 is MGHRA and CDR2 is YSYEKL. The CDR3 loop spans 13 amino acids. Written as DNA, the CDR3 is TGCGCCAGCACCGGACAGTTGAACACTGAAGCTTTCTTT. Its translation: CASTGQLNTEAFF.

This clonotype appeared many times. CDR3 sequence reads: CASSLSSGNEQFF. For the CDR3, the DNA is TGTGCCAGCAGTTTGTCTAGCGGCAATGAGCAGTTCTTC. V is TRBV12-3 or TRBV12-4 and J is TRBJ2-1; 7 nucleotides match TRBD2. V lost 3 bases, J lost 6 bases, and 2 bases stayed unmatched. The CDR3 covers 13 residues.

This clonotype was observed a handful of times. This chain joins TRBV27 and TRBJ2-5; 7 bases agree with TRBD1. The CDR3 contains 16 residues. Germline V CDR1 and CDR2: MNHEY, SMNVEV (reference sequence). The trim removed 8 bases at V and 0 bases at J, leaving 12 bases unmatched. As DNA, the CDR3 is TGTGCCAGCTCTACCCTCCCGGGACAGAACCAAGAGACCCAGTACTTC. Amino acids: CASSTLPGQNQETQYF.

The chain carries TRBV12-5 and TRBJ2-3; D not resolved. The CDR3 is 13 amino acids. Germline assignment: CDR1 LGHNT and CDR2 FRNRAP. Trimming took off 2 bases at V and 4 bases at J, with 7 bases between the two ends. CDR3 nucleotides: TGTGCTAGTGGTTTGTATCCCCCAGATACGCAGTATTTT. It encodes CASGLYPPDTQYF.

This clonotype was detected only a few times. The rearrangement joins TRBV5-1 to TRBJ1-2; tentatively, D is TRBD1 (6 bases). Looked up from germline, CDR1 is SGHRS and CDR2 is YFSETQ. CDR3 length: 14 residues. The V end lost 5 bases, the J end lost 0 bases, and 11 bases lay between the germline ends. Here the CDR3 DNA reads TGCGCCAGCAGGCAGGGGTCCCCTAACTATGGCTACACCTTC. Residues: CASRQGSPNYGYTF.

This clonotype was seen more than once but under ten times. The CDR3 coding sequence is TGTGCCAGCTCACCATGGGGCAGCCGAGAGACCCAGTACTTC. Its translation is CASSPWGSRETQYF. This chain connects TRBV18 to TRBJ2-5; D is perhaps TRBD1 (5 bases). The CDR3 has 14 amino acids. The V end was cut by 2 bases, the J end by 4 bases, with 11 bases between. From germline, CDR1 is KGHSH and CDR2 LQKENI. Variable domain in full (rest from reference TRBV18 and TRBJ2-5): NAGVMQNPRHLVRRRGQEARLRCSPMKGHSHVYWYRQLPEEGLKFMVYLQKENIIDESGMPKERFSAEFPKEGPSILRIQQVVRGDSAAYFCASSPWGSRETQYFGPGTRLLVL.

The rearrangement links TRBV14 to TRBJ2-2, with a possible D match to TRBD1 (6 bases). V was clipped by 3 bases and J by 4 bases, with 15 bases between them. The length of the CDR3 is 16 residues. CDR1 and CDR2 (germline): SGHDN, FVKESK. CDR3: CASSHYSRGLTGELFF. The CDR3 DNA is TGTGCCAGCAGCCACTACAGCAGGGGCCTCACCGGGGAGCTGTTTTTT.